The rows below give T cell receptor beta chains drawn from one sample of a study of cytomegalovirus exposure and HLA in healthy donors. Assay used: immunoSEQ multiplex PCR; TCRdb lists only in-frame clones, some missing. The sample lists tens of thousands of clones; 86% were seen once. Sequencing was carried out using PBMCs. The receptor set was obtained from a woman aged 40 to 50 in good health and CMV-seropositive. Each CDR3 is given with its conserved first and last residue. Clone size, where shown, is once, few, many, or a class for clones that have expanded.

clone_size,v_call,j_call,cdr3_aa
-,TRBV11-2,TRBJ2-6,CASRQGPSGANVLTF
few,TRBV30,TRBJ2-3,CACRDRGTDTQYF
-,TRBV9,TRBJ2-7,CASSVAGGYYEQYF
-,TRBV5-4,TRBJ2-2,CASSIWNTGELFF
-,TRBV6-5,TRBJ2-7,CASSDRDRGYEQYF
-,TRBV19,TRBJ1-2,CASSGQGGYTF
-,TRBV18,TRBJ1-2,CASSPTGINYGYTF
-,TRBV28,TRBJ1-5,CASSSQGSPQHF
-,TRBV6-6,TRBJ2-3,CASSYRAGYTDTQYF
-,TRBV7-2,TRBJ2-7,CASSLAGAGGEQYF
-,TRBV5-6,TRBJ2-1,CASSASGYNEQFF
-,TRBV11-2,TRBJ1-6,CASSPRQRNSPLHF
-,TRBV4-3,TRBJ1-4,CASSQEGTPDREKLFF
-,TRBV9,TRBJ1-6,CASSPGQGNPPLHF
-,TRBV28,TRBJ1-5,CASSLADSNQPQHF
-,TRBV4-3,TRBJ2-3,CASSHHRTDTQYF
few,TRBV19,TRBJ1-5,CASSVLGNQPQHF
-,TRBV7-9,TRBJ2-5,CASSLPSGGTQETQYF
-,TRBV7-2,TRBJ2-3,CASSPLVSTDTQYF
few,TRBV4-2,TRBJ1-2,CASTQTGPYGYTF
medium-sized,TRBV27,TRBJ2-3,CASSFTTGSTQYF
-,TRBV15,TRBJ2-7,CATSRDLGQSSYEQYF
-,TRBV27,TRBJ1-1,CASSYRTEGNTEAFF
-,TRBV7-9,TRBJ1-4,CSSSLQVEKLFF
-,TRBV10-3,TRBJ1-5,CATTRDSSNQPQHF
-,TRBV4-1,TRBJ1-6,CASSLSWASGNSPLHF
-,TRBV7-3,TRBJ2-1,CASSLTTSARREQFF
once,TRBV6-5,TRBJ1-2,CASSYTLRRGQNGYTF
-,TRBV9,TRBJ2-7,CASSMWGGEQYF
-,TRBV2,TRBJ1-5,CASSEGLSGQPQHF
-,TRBV13,TRBJ2-5,CASSLSPGMRETQYF
-,TRBV5-1,TRBJ1-6,CASSLAGAAPLHF
-,TRBV4-1,TRBJ2-5,CASSQDRGPQETQYF
-,TRBV7-2,TRBJ1-2,CASSLTATNYGYTF
-,TRBV27,TRBJ2-7,CASGGTGSYEQYF
-,TRBV28,TRBJ2-3,CASSLSGGGDTDTQYF
-,TRBV6-5,TRBJ2-3,CASSYSIGEEDTQYF
few,TRBV5-1,TRBJ1-5,CASTPRGPNYSNQPQHF
-,TRBV29-1,TRBJ1-2,CSVVKTGQGYTF
-,TRBV10-3,TRBJ2-7,CAISESPQSSYEQYF
-,TRBV5-1,TRBJ1-1,CASSFDRVNTEAFF
once,TRBV7-9,TRBJ2-3,CASSLVSYSTDTQYF
few,TRBV10-3,TRBJ1-5,CAIRGGGPNQPQHF
-,TRBV29-1,TRBJ1-2,CSVESVSGDYGYTF
-,TRBV6-5,TRBJ2-7,CASRAWGQGEQYF
-,TRBV4-2,TRBJ2-3,CASSQDLMVTQYF
-,TRBV7-2,TRBJ2-3,CASSLALGAGGPKYF
-,TRBV30,TRBJ2-7,CAWSAPPATYEQYF
-,TRBV28,TRBJ1-5,CASSFQRNQPQHF
-,TRBV7-9,TRBJ1-6,CASSSGVGQHNSPLHF
-,TRBV6-5,TRBJ2-3,CASSYRGDTQYF